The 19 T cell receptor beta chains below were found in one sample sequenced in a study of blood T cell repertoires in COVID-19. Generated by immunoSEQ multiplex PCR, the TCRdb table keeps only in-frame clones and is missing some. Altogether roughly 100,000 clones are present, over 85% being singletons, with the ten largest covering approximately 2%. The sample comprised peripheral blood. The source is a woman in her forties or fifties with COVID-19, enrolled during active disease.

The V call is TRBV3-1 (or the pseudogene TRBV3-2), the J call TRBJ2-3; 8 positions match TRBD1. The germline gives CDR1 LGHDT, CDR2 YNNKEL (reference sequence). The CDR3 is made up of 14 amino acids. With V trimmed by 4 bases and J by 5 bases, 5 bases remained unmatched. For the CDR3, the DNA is TGTGCCAGCAGCCGCCAGGGGGCCGTAGATACGCAGTATTTT. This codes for CASSRQGAVDTQYF.

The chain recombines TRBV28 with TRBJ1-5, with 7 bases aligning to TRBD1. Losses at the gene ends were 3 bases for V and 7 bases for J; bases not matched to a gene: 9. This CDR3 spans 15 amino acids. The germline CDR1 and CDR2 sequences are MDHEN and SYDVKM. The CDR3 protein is CASSFSSGGGQPQHF. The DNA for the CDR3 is TGTGCCAGCAGTTTCAGCTCAGGGGGAGGACAGCCCCAGCATTTT.

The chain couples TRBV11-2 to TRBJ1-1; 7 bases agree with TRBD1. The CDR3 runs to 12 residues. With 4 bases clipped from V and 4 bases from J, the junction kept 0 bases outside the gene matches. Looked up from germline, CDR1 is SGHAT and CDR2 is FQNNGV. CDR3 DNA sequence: TGTGCCAGCAGCTCAGGGGGCACTGAAGCTTTCTTT. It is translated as CASSSGGTEAFF.

The CDR3, as DNA: TGTGCCAGCAGCTTGCTCCCAAGCGGGGTAGCCTACGAGCAGTACTTC. It translates to CASSLLPSGVAYEQYF. The genes are TRBV5-6 and TRBJ2-7; 7 nucleotides agree with TRBD2. Germline V gene lookup returns CDR1 SGHDT and CDR2 YYEEEE. This CDR3 spans 16 amino acids. V lost 1 base to trimming and J lost 2 bases; unmatched junction nucleotides: 9.

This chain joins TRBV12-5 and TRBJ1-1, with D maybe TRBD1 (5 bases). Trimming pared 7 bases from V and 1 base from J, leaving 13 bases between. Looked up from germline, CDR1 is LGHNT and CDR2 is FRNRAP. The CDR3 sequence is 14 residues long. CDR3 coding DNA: TGTGCTAGTGATCCGGGACTCCCGAACACTGAAGCTTTCTTT. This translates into CASDPGLPNTEAFF. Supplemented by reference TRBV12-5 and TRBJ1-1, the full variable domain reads DARVTQTPRHKVTEMGQEVTMRCQPILGHNTVFWYRQTMMQGLELLAYFRNRAPLDDSGMPKDRFSAEMPDATLATLKIQPSEPRDSAVYFCASDPGLPNTEAFFGQGTRLTVV.

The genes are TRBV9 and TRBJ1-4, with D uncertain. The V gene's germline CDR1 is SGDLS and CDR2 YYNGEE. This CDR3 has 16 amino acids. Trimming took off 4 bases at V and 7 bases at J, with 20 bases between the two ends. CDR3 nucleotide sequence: TGTGCCAGCAGCCTCGGAAAATTTAGACTTAGTGAAAAACTGTTTTTT. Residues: CASSLGKFRLSEKLFF.

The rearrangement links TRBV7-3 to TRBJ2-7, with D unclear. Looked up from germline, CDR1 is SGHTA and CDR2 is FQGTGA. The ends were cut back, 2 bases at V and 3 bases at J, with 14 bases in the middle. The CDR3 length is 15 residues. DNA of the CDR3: TGTGCCAGCAGCTTAGAAGCAGGCGCTTACTACGAGCAGTACTTC. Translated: CASSLEAGAYYEQYF.

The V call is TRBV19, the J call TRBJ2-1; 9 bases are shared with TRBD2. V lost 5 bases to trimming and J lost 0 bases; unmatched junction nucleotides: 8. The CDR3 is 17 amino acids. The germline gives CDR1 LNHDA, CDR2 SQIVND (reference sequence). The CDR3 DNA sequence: TGTGCCAGTAGTCCCACTAGCGGGCATAGCTCCTACAATGAGCAGTTCTTC. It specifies CASSPTSGHSSYNEQFF. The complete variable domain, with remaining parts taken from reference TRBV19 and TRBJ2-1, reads DGGITQSPKYLFRKEGQNVTLSCEQNLNHDAMYWYRQDPGQGLRLIYYSQIVNDFQKGDIAEGYSVSREKKESFPLTVTSAQKNPTAFYLCASSPTSGHSSYNEQFFGPGTRLTVL.

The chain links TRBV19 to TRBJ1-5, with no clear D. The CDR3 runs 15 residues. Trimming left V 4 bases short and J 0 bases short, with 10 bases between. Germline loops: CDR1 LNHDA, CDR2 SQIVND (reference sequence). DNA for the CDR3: TGTGCCAGTAGTACCGGACTGTTTAGCAATCAGCCCCAGCATTTT. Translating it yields CASSTGLFSNQPQHF.

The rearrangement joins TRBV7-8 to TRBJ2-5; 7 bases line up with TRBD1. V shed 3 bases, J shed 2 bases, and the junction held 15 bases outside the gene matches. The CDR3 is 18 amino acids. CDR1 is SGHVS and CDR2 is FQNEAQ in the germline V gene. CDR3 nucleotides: TGTGCCAGCAGCTTGCCGAGGGACAGCAGTATCATACAAGAGACCCAGTACTTC. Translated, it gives CASSLPRDSSIIQETQYF.

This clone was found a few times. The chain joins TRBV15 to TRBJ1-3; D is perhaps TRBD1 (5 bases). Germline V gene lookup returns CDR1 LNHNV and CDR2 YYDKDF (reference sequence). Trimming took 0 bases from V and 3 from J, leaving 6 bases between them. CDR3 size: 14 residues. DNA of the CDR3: TGTGCCACCAGCAGAGAGACAGTTGGAAACACCATATATTTT. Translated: CATSRETVGNTIYF.

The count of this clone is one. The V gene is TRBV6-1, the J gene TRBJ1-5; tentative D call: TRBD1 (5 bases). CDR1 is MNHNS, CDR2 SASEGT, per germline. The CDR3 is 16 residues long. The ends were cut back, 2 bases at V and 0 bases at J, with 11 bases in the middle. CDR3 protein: CASSEWGVSSNQPQHF. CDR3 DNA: TGTGCCAGCAGTGAATGGGGCGTTTCTAGCAATCAGCCCCAGCATTTT.

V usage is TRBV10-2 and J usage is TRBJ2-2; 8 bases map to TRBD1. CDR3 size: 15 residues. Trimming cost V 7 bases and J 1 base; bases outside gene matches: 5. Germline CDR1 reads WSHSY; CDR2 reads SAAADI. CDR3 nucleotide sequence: TGCGCCAGCACTTCACAGGGGGGGAACACCGGGGAGCTGTTTTTT. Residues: CASTSQGGNTGELFF.

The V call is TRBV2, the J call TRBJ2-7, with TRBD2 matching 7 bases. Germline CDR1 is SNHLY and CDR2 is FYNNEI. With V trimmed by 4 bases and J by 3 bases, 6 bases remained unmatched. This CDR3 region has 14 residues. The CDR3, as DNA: TGTGCCAGCAGTGGGAACAAGCGGGGCTACGAGCAGTACGTC. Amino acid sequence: CASSGNKRGYEQYV.

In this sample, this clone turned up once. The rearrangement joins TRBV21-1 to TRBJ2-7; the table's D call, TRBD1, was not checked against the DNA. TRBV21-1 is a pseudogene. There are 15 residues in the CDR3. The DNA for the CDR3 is TGTGCCAGCAGCAATAGGCAGGGCCCCTCCTACGAGCAGTACGTC. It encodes CASSNRQGPSYEQYV.

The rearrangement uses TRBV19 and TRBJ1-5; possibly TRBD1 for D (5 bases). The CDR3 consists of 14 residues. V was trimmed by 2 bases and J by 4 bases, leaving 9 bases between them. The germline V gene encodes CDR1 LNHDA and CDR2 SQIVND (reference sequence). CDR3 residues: CASSIQGENQPQHF. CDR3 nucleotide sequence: TGTGCCAGTAGTATACAAGGGGAAAATCAGCCCCAGCATTTT.

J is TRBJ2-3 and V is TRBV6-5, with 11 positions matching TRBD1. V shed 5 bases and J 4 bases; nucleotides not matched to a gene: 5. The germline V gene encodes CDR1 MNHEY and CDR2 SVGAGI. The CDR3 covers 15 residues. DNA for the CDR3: TGTGCCAGCAGTCGCCGGACAGGGGGCTCAGATACGCAGTATTTT. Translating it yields CASSRRTGGSDTQYF.

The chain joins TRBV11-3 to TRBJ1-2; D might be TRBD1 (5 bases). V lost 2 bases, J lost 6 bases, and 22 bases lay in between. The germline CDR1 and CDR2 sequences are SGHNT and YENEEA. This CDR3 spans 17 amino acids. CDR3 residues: CASSLMGQLSKGDGYTF. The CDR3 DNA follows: TGTGCCAGCAGCTTAATGGGGCAGTTGAGTAAGGGTGATGGCTACACCTTC. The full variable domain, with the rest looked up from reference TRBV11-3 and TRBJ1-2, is EAGVVQSPRYKIIEKKQPVAFWCNPISGHNTLYWYLQNLGQGPELLIRYENEEAVDDSQLPKDRFSAERLKGVDSTLKIQPAELGDSAVYLCASSLMGQLSKGDGYTFGSGTRLTVV.

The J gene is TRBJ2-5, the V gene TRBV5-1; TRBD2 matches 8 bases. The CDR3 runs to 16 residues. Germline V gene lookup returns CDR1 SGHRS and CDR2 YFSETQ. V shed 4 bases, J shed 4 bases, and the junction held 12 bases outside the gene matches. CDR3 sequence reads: CASSPGGRGARETQYF. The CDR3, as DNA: TGCGCCAGCAGCCCTGGAGGGCGGGGGGCGAGAGAGACCCAGTACTTC.